The 25 T cell receptor beta chains in this list originate from one sample, sequenced in a study of chemoradiotherapy in HPV16-positive cancers. Using immunoSEQ multiplex PCR, the repertoire was profiled, and TCRdb retains in-frame clones only, with some absent. Of about 12,000 clones listed, roughly 77% were seen once; the top ten hold about 1.4%. The specimen was obtained from a patient who underwent chemoradiotherapy. The origin of the receptors is a human donor with HPV-associated anogenital cancer.

CDR3: CASSLEAGGRASGELFF. The CDR3 coding sequence is TGTGCCAGCAGCTTAGAAGCGGGGGGCCGAGCCTCCGGGGAGCTGTTTTTT. This chain uses TRBV7-2 with TRBJ2-2; 9 bases are a match to TRBD2. CDR1 is SGHTA, CDR2 FQGNSA, per germline. The CDR3 consists of 17 residues. After removal of 1 base from V and 6 bases from J, the junction contained 9 bases not matched to a gene.

The V gene is TRBV7-9, the J gene TRBJ2-5, with D perhaps TRBD2 (5 bases). Germline V gene data show CDR1 as SEHNR and CDR2 as FQNEAQ (reference sequence). The V and J ends lost 3 bases and 1 base respectively, with 15 bases between them. This CDR3 spans 16 amino acids. The DNA of the CDR3 is TGTGCCAGCAGCTTCCAGGTTGGAGGTGCCCAAGAGACCCAGTACTTC. Amino acids: CASSFQVGGAQETQYF.

The table lists this clone with a few counts. This chain connects TRBV18 to TRBJ2-2; 9 bases align to TRBD1. Germline-derived CDR1 and CDR2 are KGHSH and LQKENI. The V gene end was trimmed by 5 bases and the J gene end by 1 base; junction bases not matched to a gene: 2. The CDR3 is made up of 15 amino acids. CDR3 in amino acids: CASSWDRVNTGELFF. CDR3 sequence (DNA): TGTGCCAGCTCATGGGACAGGGTGAACACCGGGGAGCTGTTTTTT. Together with reference TRBV18 and TRBJ2-2, the CDR3 gives the full variable domain: NAGVMQNPRHLVRRRGQEARLRCSPMKGHSHVYWYRQLPEEGLKFMVYLQKENIIDESGMPKERFSAEFPKEGPSILRIQQVVRGDSAAYFCASSWDRVNTGELFFGEGSRLTVL.

V usage is TRBV6-1 and J usage is TRBJ1-2; 10 bases agree with TRBD1. V gave up 5 bases and J gave up 4 bases; unmatched junction bases: 7. Germline CDR1 is MNHNS and CDR2 is SASEGT. This CDR3 region has 15 residues. The CDR3 bases are TGTGCCAGCAGTAAAACCCGGGACAGGGGCTATGGCTACACCTTC. Amino acids: CASSKTRDRGYGYTF.

This rearrangement joins TRBV30 to TRBJ1-6; weak D call: TRBD1 (6 bases). This CDR3 is 15 amino acids long. CDR1 and CDR2 from the germline V gene are GTSNPN and SVGIG (reference sequence). V was shortened by 0 bases and J by 14 bases, with 20 bases between the two germline ends. The CDR3 region has the DNA TGTGCCTGGAGTGTAACGACAGGTTCGGCGAGGGCCCTCCACTTT. Protein product: CAWSVTTGSARALHF.

This clone was detected a few times. The V and J genes are TRBV27 and TRBJ1-2, with D hard to call. Germline CDR1 MNHEY, CDR2 SMNVEV (reference sequence). The CDR3 runs 12 residues. V lost 5 bases to trimming and J lost 8 bases, with 12 bases between them. The chain's CDR3 is CASSPSVGGYTF. CDR3 sequence (DNA): TGTGCCAGCAGTCCCTCAGTGGGCGGCTACACCTTC.

The chain uses TRBV20-1 and TRBJ1-2, with D hard to call. The CDR3 totals 11 residues. Per the germline V gene, CDR1 is DFQATT and CDR2 is SNEGSKA (reference sequence). V shed 6 bases and J shed 8 bases, with 13 bases lying between them. The CDR3 spells CSARRPDGYTF. CDR3 DNA sequence: TGCAGTGCCCGACGACCTGACGGCTACACCTTC.

This clone has a single count. This rearrangement joins TRBV28 to TRBJ1-1; D unclear. The V end was cut by 1 base, the J end by 2 bases, with 11 bases between. The CDR3 spans 15 residues. In germline, CDR1 is MDHEN, CDR2 SYDVKM. CDR3 sequence (DNA): TGTGCCAGCAGTTTATTTCCGGGCGGTAACACTGAAGCTTTCTTT. Translating gives CASSLFPGGNTEAFF.

There are a few counts of this clone. V is TRBV25-1 and J is TRBJ1-1, with no clear D. Germline CDR1 and CDR2: MGHDK and SYGVNS. V lost 1 base, J lost 8 bases, and 11 bases lay in between. The CDR3 loop spans 13 amino acids. CDR3 nucleotide sequence: TGTGCCAGCAGTGAATTTGGGATCTCGGAAGCTTTCTTT. Amino acids: CASSEFGISEAFF.

This rearrangement joins TRBV10-3 to TRBJ2-2; 10 bases match TRBD1. CDR3 size: 15 residues. Germline V gene sequence: CDR1 ENHRY, CDR2 SYGVKD. With 9 bases clipped from V and 4 bases from J, the junction kept 8 bases outside the gene matches. The CDR3, as DNA: TGTGCCATTCTCGGGGACAGGGGAGGCACCGGGGAGCTGTTTTTT. Encoded protein: CAILGDRGGTGELFF.

V and J are TRBV14 and TRBJ1-5; D might be TRBD1 (6 bases). The germline CDR1 and CDR2 sequences are SGHDN and FVKESK. This CDR3 has 14 amino acids. Trimming removed 2 bases from V and 4 bases from J, with 9 bases in between. The CDR3 coding sequence is TGTGCCAGCAGCCAACTGGGGGCAAATCAGCCCCAGCATTTT. Translation: CASSQLGANQPQHF.

The chain carries TRBV5-6 and TRBJ2-1; TRBD1 matches 9 bases. The ends lost 0 bases at V and 6 bases at J; junction bases unmatched: 7. The CDR3 runs 16 residues. The germline V gene encodes CDR1 SGHDT and CDR2 YYEEEE. CDR3: CASSLEGQGVGNEQFF. The CDR3 DNA is TGTGCCAGCAGCTTGGAGGGACAGGGAGTGGGCAATGAGCAGTTCTTC. The full variable domain, rest sourced from reference TRBV5-6 and TRBJ2-1, is DAGVTQSPTHLIKTRGQQVTLRCSPKSGHDTVSWYQQALGQGPQFIFQYYEEEERQRGNFPDRFSGHQFPNYSSELNVNALLLGDSALYLCASSLEGQGVGNEQFFGPGTRLTVL.

This clone appeared a single time. The CDR3 DNA reads TGTGCCAGCAGTGAAGCTAGCGGGGGGGCCTACGAGCAGTACTTC. It specifies CASSEASGGAYEQYF. The chain is built from TRBV6-1 and TRBJ2-7; 11 bases map to TRBD2. CDR1 and CDR2 from the germline V gene are MNHNS and SASEGT. V lost 0 bases, J lost 2 bases, and 0 bases stayed unmatched. This CDR3 is 15 amino acids long.

This clone was seen a few times. V gene TRBV5-1 combines with J gene TRBJ2-2, with 12 bases lining up with TRBD2. Per the germline V gene, CDR1 is SGHRS and CDR2 is YFSETQ. With 4 bases clipped from V and 1 base from J, the junction kept 2 bases outside the gene matches. This CDR3 is built from 16 residues. The CDR3 loop is CASSGLAGLNTGELFF. The CDR3 DNA reads as TGCGCCAGCAGCGGACTAGCGGGGCTGAACACCGGGGAGCTGTTTTTT.

The chain carries TRBV11-3 and TRBJ1-2; no definite D call. The CDR3 sequence is 16 residues long. Trimming removed 4 bases at V and 2 bases at J, with 17 bases between. The germline CDR1 and CDR2 sequences are SGHNT and YENEEA. CDR3 amino acids: CASSSLGRGLNYGYTF. In nucleotides, the CDR3 is TGTGCCAGCAGCTCCCTCGGCCGAGGGTTAAACTATGGCTACACCTTC.

The chain joins TRBV7-2 to TRBJ2-3; TRBD1 matches at 7 bases. The length of the CDR3 is 14 residues. The ends lost 5 bases at V and 2 bases at J; junction bases unmatched: 4. CDR1 and CDR2 (germline): SGHTA, FQGNSA. The CDR3 loop is CASSKGALTDTQYF. The CDR3 nucleotides are TGTGCCAGCAGCAAGGGGGCCCTCACAGATACGCAGTATTTT.

The count of this clone is one. This chain's CDR3 is CASRARQEKLFF. The CDR3 coding sequence is TGTGCCAGCAGAGCCCGACAGGAAAAACTGTTTTTT. The rearrangement links TRBV6-6 to TRBJ1-4; D might be TRBD1 (5 bases). V was shortened by 6 bases and J by 8 bases, with 10 bases between the two germline ends. Germline V gene data show CDR1 as MNHNY and CDR2 as SVGAGI (reference sequence). This CDR3 region has 12 residues.

J is TRBJ1-1 and V is TRBV19; D not certain. The CDR3 has 15 residues. The germline V and J ends were trimmed by 1 base and 10 bases, with 19 bases remaining between them. From germline, CDR1 is LNHDA and CDR2 SQIVND (reference sequence). The CDR3 reads CASSIGDTDRWGAFF. The CDR3 nucleotides read TGTGCCAGTAGTATAGGAGATACGGATAGATGGGGAGCTTTCTTT.

This clone came up once. J is TRBJ2-7 and V is TRBV18; 9 nucleotides align to TRBD1. This CDR3 has 15 amino acids. CDR1 is KGHSH and CDR2 is LQKENI in the germline V gene. The V segment lost 3 bases and the J segment 4 bases; nucleotides outside the gene matches: 7. The CDR3 DNA sequence: TGTGCCAGCTCACCCTCAAGGGGACAGGGATACGAGCAGTACTTC. Translation: CASSPSRGQGYEQYF.

This clone was seen only a few times. V is TRBV7-2 and J is TRBJ2-7; D unresolved. V was shortened by 3 bases and J by 5 bases, with 11 bases between the two germline ends. CDR1 and CDR2 from the germline V gene are SGHTA and FQGNSA. This CDR3 contains 13 residues. CDR3 sequence (DNA): TGTGCCAGCAGCTTCGTCCGGCAGGACGAGCAGTACTTC. Encoded protein: CASSFVRQDEQYF.

J is TRBJ1-5 and V is TRBV2; D is unclear. This CDR3 is 14 amino acids long. Trimming took off 4 bases at V and 2 bases at J, with 9 bases between the two ends. Germline loops: CDR1 SNHLY, CDR2 FYNNEI. The CDR3 DNA reads as TGTGCCAGCAGTGCCGGGTTAGGCAATCAGCCCCAGCATTTT. Amino acids: CASSAGLGNQPQHF.

The chain joins TRBV7-2 to TRBJ2-3; the D is unclear. V lost 0 bases and J lost 8, with 3 bases in between. The germline CDR1 and CDR2 sequences are SGHTA and FQGNSA. The CDR3 extends over 11 amino acids. The CDR3 nucleotides read TGTGCCAGCAGCTTAGCAGTTACGCAGTATTTT. It is translated as CASSLAVTQYF.

The rearrangement joins TRBV6-5 to TRBJ1-4; D call uncertain. The CDR3 sequence is 13 residues long. In germline, CDR1 is MNHEY, CDR2 SVGAGI. V was cut by 3 bases and J by 8 bases, with 10 bases left in between. The CDR3 reads CASSYSYGEKLFF. The DNA for the CDR3 is TGTGCCAGCAGTTATAGCTATGGAGAAAAACTGTTTTTT.

The V call is TRBV6-6, the J call TRBJ2-2; weak D call: TRBD2 (5 bases). V lost 2 bases, J lost 4 bases, and 5 bases lay in between. In germline, CDR1 is MNHNY, CDR2 SVGAGI (reference sequence). CDR3 length: 13 amino acids. CDR3 nucleotide sequence: TGTGCCAGCAGTTACGGAGGCACCGGGGAGCTGTTTTTT. Its protein is CASSYGGTGELFF.

V is TRBV4-3 and J is TRBJ2-7; the match to TRBD1 covers 9 bases. Germline CDR1 reads LGHNA; CDR2 reads YSLEER. The CDR3 contains 17 residues. V gave up 3 bases and J gave up 7 bases; unmatched junction bases: 16. The CDR3 here is CASSQTTGGYEQREQYF. CDR3 DNA sequence: TGCGCCAGCAGCCAGACTACAGGGGGCTACGAGCAGCGGGAGCAGTACTTC.